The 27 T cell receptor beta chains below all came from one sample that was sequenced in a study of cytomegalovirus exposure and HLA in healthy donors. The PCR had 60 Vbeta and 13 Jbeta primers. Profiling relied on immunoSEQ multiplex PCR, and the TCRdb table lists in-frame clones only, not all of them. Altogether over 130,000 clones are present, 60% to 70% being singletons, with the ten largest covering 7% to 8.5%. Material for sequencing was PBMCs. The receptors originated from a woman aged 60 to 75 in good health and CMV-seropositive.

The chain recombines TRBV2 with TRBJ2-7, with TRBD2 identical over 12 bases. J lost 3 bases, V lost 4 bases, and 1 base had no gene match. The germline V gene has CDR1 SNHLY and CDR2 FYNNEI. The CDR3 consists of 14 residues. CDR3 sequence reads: CASSGLAGDYEQYF. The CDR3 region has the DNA TGTGCCAGCAGTGGACTAGCGGGAGACTACGAGCAGTACTTC.

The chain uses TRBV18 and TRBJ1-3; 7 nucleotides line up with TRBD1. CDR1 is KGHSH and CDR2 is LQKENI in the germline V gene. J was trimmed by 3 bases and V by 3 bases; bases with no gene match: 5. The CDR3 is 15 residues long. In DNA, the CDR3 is TGTGCCAGCTCACCCCTACAGGGGTTTGGAAACACCATATATTTT. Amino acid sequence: CASSPLQGFGNTIYF.

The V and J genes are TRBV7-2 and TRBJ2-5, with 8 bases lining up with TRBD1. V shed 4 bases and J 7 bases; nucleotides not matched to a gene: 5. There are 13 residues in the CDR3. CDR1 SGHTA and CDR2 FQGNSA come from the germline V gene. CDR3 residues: CASSSGQGGTQYF. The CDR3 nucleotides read TGTGCCAGCAGCTCCGGACAGGGCGGGACCCAGTACTTC.

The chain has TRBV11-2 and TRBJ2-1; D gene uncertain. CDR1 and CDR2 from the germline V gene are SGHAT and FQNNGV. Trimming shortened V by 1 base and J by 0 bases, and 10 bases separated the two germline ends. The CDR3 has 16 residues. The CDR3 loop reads CASSLASDHSYNEQFF. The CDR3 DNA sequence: TGTGCCAGCAGCTTAGCGAGCGACCACTCCTACAATGAGCAGTTCTTC.

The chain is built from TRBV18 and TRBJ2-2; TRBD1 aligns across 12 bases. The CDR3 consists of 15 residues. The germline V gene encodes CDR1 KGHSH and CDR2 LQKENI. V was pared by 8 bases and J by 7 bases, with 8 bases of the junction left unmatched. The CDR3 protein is CASLSGQGARGELFF. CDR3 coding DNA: TGTGCCAGCCTTTCGGGACAGGGGGCCCGCGGGGAGCTGTTTTTT. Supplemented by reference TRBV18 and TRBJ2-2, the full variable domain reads NAGVMQNPRHLVRRRGQEARLRCSPMKGHSHVYWYRQLPEEGLKFMVYLQKENIIDESGMPKERFSAEFPKEGPSILRIQQVVRGDSAAYFCASLSGQGARGELFFGEGSRLTVL.

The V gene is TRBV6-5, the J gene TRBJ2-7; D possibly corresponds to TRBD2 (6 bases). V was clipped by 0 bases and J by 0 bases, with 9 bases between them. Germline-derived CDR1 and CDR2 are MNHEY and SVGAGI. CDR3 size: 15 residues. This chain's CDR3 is CASSYSRGFSYEQYF. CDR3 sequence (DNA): TGTGCCAGCAGTTACTCTCGGGGGTTCTCCTACGAGCAGTACTTC.

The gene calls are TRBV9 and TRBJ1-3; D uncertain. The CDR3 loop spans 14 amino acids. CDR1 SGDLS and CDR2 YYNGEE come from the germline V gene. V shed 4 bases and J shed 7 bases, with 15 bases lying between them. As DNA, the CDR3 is TGTGCCAGCAGCCCCCGTGGAGGGCGGAACACCATATATTTT. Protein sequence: CASSPRGGRNTIYF.

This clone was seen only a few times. The CDR3 reads CASSLRTSGAFTDTQYF. The DNA for the CDR3 is TGCGCCAGCAGCCTCCGGACTAGCGGGGCATTCACAGATACGCAGTATTTT. The chain recombines TRBV4-3 with TRBJ2-3; 12 nucleotides agree with TRBD2. Germline-derived CDR1 and CDR2 are LGHNA and YSLEER. Trimming removed 4 bases from V and 2 bases from J; junction bases left unmatched: 7. The CDR3 is 17 residues long.

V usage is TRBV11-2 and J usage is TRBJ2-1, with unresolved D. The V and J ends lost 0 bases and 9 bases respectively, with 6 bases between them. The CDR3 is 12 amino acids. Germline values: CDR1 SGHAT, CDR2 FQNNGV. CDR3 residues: CASSLEEFEQFF. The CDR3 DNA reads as TGTGCCAGCAGCTTAGAAGAGTTTGAGCAGTTCTTC.

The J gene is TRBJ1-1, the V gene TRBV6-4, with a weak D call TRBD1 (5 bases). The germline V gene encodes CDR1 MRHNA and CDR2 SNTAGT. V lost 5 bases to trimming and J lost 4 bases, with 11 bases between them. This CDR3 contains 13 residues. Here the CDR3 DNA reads TGTGCCAGCAGTTCAGGGCCTGCCACTGAAGCTTTCTTT. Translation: CASSSGPATEAFF.

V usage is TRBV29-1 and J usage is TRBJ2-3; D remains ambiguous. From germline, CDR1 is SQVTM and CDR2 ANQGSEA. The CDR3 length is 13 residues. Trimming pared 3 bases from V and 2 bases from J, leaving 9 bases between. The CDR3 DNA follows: TGCAGCGTTGAGGGCAGGATCACAGATACGCAGTATTTT. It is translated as CSVEGRITDTQYF.

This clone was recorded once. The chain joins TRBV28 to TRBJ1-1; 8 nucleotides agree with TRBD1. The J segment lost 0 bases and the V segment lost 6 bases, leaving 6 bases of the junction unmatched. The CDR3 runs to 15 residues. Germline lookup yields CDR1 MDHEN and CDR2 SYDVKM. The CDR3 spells CASSSGGIMNTEAFF. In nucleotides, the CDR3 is TGTGCCAGCAGCTCAGGGGGCATAATGAACACTGAAGCTTTCTTT.

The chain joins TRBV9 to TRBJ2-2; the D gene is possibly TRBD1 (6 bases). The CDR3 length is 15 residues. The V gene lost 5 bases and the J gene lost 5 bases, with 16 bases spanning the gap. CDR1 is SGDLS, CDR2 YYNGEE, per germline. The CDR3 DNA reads TGTGCCAGCAGGGGAAGGACAGACAGTACCGGGGAGCTGTTTTTT. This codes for CASRGRTDSTGELFF.

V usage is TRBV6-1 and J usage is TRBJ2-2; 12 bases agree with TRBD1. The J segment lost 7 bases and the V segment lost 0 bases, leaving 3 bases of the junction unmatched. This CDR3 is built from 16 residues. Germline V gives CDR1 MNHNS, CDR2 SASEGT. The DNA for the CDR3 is TGTGCCAGCAGTGAAGCGGGACAGGGGGCGGTCGGGGAGCTGTTTTTT. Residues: CASSEAGQGAVGELFF.

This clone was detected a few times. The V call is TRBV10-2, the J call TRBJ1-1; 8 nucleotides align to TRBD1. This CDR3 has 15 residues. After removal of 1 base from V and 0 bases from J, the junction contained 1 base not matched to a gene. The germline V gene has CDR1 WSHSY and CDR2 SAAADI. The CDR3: CASSEYRGMNTEAFF. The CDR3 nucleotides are TGCGCCAGCAGTGAGTACAGGGGGATGAACACTGAAGCTTTCTTT.

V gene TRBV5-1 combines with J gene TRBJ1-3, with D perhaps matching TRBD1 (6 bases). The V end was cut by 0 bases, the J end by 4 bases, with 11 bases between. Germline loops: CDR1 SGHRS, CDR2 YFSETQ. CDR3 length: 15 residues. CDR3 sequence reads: CASSLAQGSGNTIYF. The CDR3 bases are TGCGCCAGCAGCTTGGCCCAGGGGTCGGGAAACACCATATATTTT.

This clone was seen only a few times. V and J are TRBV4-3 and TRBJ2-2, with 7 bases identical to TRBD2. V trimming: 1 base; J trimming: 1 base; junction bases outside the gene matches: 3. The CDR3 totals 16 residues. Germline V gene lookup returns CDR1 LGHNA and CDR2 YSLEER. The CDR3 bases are TGCGCCAGCAGCCAAGGGCAGCGGGAGAACACCGGGGAGCTGTTTTTT. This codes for CASSQGQRENTGELFF.

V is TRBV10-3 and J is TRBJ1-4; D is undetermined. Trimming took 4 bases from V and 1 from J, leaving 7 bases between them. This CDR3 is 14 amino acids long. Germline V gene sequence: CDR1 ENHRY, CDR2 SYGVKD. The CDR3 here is CAISATGTNEKLFF. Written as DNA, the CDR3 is TGTGCCATCAGTGCGACGGGAACTAATGAAAAACTGTTTTTT.

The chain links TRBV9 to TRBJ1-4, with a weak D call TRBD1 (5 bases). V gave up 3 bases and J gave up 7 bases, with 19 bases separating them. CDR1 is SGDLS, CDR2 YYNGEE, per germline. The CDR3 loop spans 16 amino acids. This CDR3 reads CASSAPLQGVSEKLFF. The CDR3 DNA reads TGTGCCAGCAGCGCCCCTCTCCAGGGTGTGAGTGAAAAACTGTTTTTT.

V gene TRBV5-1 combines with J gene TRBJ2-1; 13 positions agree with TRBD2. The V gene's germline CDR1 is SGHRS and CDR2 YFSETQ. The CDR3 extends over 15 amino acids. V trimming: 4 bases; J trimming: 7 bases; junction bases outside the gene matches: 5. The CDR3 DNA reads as TGCGCCAGCAGCCCTCTACTAGCGGGAGGGAATGAGCAGTTCTTC. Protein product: CASSPLLAGGNEQFF.

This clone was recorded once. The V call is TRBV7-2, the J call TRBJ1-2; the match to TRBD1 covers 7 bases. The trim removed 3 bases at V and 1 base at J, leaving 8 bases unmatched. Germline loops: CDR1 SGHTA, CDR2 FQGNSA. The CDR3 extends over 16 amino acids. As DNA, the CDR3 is TGTGCCAGCAGCTTGGGCTCCAGGGGGGATAACTATGGCTACACCTTC. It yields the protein CASSLGSRGDNYGYTF.

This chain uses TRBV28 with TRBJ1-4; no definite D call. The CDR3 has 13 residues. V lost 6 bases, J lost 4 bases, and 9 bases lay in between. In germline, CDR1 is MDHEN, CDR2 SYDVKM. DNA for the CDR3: TGTGCCAGCAGGGGCAGCCTTAATGAAAAACTGTTTTTT. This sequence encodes CASRGSLNEKLFF. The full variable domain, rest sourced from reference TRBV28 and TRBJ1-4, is DVKVTQSSRYLVKRTGEKVFLECVQDMDHENMFWYRQDPGLGLRLIYFSYDVKMKEKGDIPEGYSVSREKKERFSLILESASTNQTSMYLCASRGSLNEKLFFGSGTQLSVL.

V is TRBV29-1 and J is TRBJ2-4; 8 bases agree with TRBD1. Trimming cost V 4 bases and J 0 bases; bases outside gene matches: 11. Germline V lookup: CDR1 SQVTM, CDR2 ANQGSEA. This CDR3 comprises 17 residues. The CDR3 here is CSVVDRGSSLAKNIQYF. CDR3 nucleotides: TGCAGCGTTGTTGACAGGGGAAGCTCCCTAGCCAAAAACATTCAGTACTTC.

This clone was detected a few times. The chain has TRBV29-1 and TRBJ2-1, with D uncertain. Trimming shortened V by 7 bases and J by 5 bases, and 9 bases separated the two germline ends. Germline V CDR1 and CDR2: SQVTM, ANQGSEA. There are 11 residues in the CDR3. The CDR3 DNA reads TGCAGCGGCCGTCTACACAATGAGCAGTTCTTC. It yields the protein CSGRLHNEQFF.

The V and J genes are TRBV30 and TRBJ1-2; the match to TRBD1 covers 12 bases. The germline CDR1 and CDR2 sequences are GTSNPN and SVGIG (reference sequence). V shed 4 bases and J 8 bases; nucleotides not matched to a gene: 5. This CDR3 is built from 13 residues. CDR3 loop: CAWTSGTGGGYTF. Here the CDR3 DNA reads TGTGCCTGGACCTCCGGGACAGGGGGCGGCTACACCTTC.

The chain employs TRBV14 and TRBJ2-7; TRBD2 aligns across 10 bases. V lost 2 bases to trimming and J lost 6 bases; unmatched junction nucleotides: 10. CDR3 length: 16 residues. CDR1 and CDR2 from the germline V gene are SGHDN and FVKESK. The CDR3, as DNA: TGTGCCAGCAGCCAACCTCATCTAGCGGGAGTGAGCGAGCAGTACTTC. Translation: CASSQPHLAGVSEQYF.

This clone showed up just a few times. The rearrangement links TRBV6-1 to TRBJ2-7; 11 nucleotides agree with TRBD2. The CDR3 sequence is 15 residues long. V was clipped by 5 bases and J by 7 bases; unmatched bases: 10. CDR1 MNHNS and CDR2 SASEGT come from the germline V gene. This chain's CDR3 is CASSFGTSGPGEQYF. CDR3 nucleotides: TGTGCCAGCAGTTTTGGGACTAGCGGACCGGGGGAGCAGTACTTC.